This paragraph reports one T cell receptor (beta chain). Its antigen remains unidentified. These data originate in a study of CD8+ T cells in alopecia areata. Study-wide context: Treated patients received severity scores based on the percentage of scalp area affected. Points from the study as a whole: Tofacitinib significantly lowered scalp clonality and expanded CD8+ clones among the top 100. Uncertainty about whether baseline CD8+ expansion is linked to response remains, with one nonresponder.

cDNA reverse transcribed from extracted RNA served as the sequencing template. Here immunoSEQ multiplex PCR was the method, and the copy in TCRdb shows in-frame clones only, minus some. This repertoire shows about 210,000 clones, 64% found once; its top ten account for more than 3.5%. This sample's treatment: oral pan-JAK inhibitor, 5-10 mg twice daily. Those with alopecia areata gave lesional scalp punch biopsies and peripheral blood. Trimming removed 0 bases from V and 8 bases from J; junction bases left unmatched: 2. Per germline, CDR1 GTSNPN and CDR2 SVGIG (reference sequence). This CDR3 contains 12 residues.

Specimen: CD4+ T cells sorted from blood, collected at week 4, from a patient treated with tofacitinib. The J gene is TRBJ1-2, the V gene TRBV30; 8 positions agree with TRBD1. The TCR was taken from a human donor with alopecia areata. Written as DNA, the CDR3 is TGTGCCTGGAGTGTACAGGGGGAGGGCTACACCTTC. Encoded protein: CAWSVQGEGYTF.